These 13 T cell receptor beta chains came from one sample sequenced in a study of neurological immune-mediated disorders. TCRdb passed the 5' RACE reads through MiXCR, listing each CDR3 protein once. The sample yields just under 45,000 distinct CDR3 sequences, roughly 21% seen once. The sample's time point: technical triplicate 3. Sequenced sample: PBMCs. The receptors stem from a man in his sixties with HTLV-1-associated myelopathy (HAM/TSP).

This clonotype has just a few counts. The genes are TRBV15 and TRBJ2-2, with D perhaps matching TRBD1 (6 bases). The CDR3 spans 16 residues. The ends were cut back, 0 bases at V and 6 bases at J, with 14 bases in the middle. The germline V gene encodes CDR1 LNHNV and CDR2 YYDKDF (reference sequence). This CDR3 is CATSRDSLAGAGELFF. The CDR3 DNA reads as TGTGCCACCAGCAGAGACTCCCTAGCAGGGGCCGGGGAGCTGTTTTTT.

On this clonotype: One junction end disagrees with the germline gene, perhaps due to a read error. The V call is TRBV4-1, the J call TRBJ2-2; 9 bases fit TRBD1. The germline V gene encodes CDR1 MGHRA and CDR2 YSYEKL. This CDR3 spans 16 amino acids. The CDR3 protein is CASSRGGTGLSVELFF. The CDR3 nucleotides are TGCGCCAGCAGCCGCGGTGGGACAGGGCTCTCCGTGGAACTGTTTTTC.

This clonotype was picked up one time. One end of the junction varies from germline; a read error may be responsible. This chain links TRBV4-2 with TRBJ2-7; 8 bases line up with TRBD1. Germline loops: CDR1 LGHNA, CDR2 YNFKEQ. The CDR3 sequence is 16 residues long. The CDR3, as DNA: TGTGCCAGCAGCCGAGCGTCGGGACAGGCTACCTACGAGAAGTACTTC. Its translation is CASSRASGQATYEKYF.

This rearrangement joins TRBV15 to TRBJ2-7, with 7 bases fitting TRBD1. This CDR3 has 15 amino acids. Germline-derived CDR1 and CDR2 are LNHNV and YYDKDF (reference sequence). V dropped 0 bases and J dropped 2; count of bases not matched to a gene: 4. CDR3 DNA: TGTGCCACCAGCAGAGATAGGGGGCGAGCCTACGAGCAGTACTTC. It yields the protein CATSRDRGRAYEQYF.

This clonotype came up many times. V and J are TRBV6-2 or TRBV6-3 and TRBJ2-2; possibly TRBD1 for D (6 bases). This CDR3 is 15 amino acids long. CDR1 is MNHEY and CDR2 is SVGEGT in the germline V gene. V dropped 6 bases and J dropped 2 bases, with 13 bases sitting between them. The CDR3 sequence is CASSRQASNTGELFF. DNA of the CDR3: TGTGCCAGCAGCCGACAGGCTTCAAACACCGGGGAGCTGTTTTTT.

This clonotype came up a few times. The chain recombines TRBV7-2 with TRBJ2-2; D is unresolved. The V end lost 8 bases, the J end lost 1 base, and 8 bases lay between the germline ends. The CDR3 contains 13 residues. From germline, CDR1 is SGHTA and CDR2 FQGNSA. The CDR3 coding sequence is TGTGCCAGCGGTACCGGGAACACCGGGGAGCTGTTTTTT. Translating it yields CASGTGNTGELFF.

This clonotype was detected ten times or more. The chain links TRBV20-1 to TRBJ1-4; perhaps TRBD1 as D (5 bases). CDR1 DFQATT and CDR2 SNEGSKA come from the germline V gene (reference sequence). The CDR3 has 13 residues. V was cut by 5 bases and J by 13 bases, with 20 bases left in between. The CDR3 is CSASGTGMNRLFF. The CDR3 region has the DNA TGCAGTGCTTCCGGGACGGGGATGAATAGACTGTTTTTT.

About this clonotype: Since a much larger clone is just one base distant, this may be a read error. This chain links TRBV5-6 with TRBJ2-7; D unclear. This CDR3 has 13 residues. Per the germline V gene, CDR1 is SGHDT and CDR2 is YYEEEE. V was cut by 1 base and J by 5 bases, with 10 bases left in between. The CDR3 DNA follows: TGTGCCAGCAGCTTGTTTCTGGTCAACGAGCAGTACTTC. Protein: CASSLFLVNEQYF.

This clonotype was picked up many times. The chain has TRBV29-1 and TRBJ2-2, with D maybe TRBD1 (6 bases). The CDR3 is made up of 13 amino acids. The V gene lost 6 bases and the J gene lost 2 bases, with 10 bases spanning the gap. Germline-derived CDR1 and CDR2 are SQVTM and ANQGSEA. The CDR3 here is CSVGTPNTGELFF. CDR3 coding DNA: TGCAGCGTCGGGACACCCAACACCGGGGAGCTGTTTTTT.

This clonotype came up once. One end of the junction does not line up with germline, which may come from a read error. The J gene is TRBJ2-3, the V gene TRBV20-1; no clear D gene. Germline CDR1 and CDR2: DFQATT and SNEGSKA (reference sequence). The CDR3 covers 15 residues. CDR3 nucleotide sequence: TGCACTGCTAGAGTGGGCGGCCACACCACAGATACGCAGTATTTT. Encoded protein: CTARVGGHTTDTQYF.

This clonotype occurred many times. The CDR3 DNA is TGTGCCAGCTCACCTAATCAAGAGACCCAGTACTTC. This encodes CASSPNQETQYF. The chain couples TRBV18 to TRBJ2-5, with D uncertain. The germline CDR1 and CDR2 sequences are KGHSH and LQKENI. Trimming cost V 3 bases and J 2 bases, with 4 bases left between them. The CDR3 spans 12 residues.

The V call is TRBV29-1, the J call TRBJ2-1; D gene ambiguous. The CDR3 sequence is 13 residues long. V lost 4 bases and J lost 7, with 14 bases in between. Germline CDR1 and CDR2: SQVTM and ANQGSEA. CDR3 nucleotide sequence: TGCAGCGTTGCGGCTTGGGGTGTGAATGAGCAGTTCTTC. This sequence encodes CSVAAWGVNEQFF.

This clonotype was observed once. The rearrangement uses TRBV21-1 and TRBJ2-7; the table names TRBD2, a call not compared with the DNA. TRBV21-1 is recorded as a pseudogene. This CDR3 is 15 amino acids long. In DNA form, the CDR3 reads TGTGCCAGCAGCAATCGGGCTAGCGAAAGGGGGGAGCAGTACTTC. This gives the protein CASSNRASERGEQYF.